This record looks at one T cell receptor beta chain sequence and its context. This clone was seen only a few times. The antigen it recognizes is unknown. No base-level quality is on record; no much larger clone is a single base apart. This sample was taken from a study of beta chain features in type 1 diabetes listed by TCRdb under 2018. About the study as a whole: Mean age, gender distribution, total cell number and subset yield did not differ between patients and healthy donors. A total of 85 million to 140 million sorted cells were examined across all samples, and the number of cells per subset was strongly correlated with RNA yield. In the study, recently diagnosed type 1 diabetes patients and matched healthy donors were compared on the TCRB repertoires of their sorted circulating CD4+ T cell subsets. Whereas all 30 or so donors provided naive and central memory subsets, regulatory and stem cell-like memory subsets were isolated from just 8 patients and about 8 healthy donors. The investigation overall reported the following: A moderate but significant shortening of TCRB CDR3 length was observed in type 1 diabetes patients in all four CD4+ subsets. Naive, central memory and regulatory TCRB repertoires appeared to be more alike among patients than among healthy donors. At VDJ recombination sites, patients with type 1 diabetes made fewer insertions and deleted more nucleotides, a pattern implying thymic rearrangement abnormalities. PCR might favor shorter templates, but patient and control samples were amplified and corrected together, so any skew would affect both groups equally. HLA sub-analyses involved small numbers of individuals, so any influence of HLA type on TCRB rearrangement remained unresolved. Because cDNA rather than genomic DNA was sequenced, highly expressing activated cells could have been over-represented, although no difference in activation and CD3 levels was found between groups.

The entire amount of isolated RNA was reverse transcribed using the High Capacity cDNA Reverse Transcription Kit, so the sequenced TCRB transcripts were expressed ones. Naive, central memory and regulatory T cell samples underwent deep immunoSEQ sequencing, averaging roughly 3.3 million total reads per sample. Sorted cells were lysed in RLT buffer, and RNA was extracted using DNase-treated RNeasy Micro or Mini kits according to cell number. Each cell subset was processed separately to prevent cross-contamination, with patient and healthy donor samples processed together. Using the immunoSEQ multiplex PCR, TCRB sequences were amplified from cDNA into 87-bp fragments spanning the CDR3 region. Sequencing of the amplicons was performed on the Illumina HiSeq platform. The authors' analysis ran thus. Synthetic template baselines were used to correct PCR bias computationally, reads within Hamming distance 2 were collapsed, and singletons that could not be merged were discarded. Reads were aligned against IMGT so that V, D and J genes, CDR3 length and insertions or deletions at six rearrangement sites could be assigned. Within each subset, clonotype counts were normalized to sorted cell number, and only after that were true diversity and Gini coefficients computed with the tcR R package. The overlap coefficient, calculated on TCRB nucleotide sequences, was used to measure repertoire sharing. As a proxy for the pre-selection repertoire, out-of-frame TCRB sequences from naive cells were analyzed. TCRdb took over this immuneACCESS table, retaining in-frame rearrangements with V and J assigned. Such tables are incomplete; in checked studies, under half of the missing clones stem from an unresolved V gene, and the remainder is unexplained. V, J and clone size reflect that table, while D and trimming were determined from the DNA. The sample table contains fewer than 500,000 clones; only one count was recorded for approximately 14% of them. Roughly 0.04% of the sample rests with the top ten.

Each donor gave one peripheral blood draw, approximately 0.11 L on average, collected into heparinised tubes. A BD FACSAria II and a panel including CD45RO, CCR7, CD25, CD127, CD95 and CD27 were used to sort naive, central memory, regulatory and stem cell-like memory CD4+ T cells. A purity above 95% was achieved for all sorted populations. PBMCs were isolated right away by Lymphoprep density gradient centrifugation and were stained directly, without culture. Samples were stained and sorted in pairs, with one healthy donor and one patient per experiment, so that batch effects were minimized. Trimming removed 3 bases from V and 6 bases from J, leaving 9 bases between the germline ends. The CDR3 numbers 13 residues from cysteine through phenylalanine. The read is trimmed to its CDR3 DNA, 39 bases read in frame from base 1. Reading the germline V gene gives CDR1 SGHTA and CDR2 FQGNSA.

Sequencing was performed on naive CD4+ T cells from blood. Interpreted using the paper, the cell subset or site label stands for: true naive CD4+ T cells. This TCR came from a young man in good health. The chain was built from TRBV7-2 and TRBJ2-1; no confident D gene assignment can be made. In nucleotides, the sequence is TGTGCCAGCAGCTTGTCTGCCTCCAATGAGCAGTTCTTC. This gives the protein CASSLSASNEQFF.